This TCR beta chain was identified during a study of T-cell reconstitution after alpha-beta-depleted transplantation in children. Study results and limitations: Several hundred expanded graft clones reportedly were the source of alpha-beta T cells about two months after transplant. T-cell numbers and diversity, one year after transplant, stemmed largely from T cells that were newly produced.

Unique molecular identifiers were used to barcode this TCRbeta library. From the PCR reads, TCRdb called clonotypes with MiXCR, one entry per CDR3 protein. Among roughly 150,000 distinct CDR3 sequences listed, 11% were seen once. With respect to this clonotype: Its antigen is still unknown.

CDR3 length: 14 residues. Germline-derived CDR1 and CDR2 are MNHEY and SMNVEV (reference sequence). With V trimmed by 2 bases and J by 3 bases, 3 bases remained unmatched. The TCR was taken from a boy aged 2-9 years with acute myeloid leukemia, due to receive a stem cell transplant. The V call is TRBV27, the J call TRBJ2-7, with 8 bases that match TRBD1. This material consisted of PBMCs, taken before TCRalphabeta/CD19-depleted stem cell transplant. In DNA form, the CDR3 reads TGTGCCAGCAGTTTACTAGGGACAGGCTACGAGCAGTACTTC. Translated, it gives CASSLLGTGYEQYF.